This passage covers 21 T cell receptor beta chains from one sample sequenced in a study of blood T cell repertoires in COVID-19. Assay used: immunoSEQ multiplex PCR; TCRdb lists only in-frame clones, some missing. The repertoire includes 150,000 or so clones, roughly 90% of them detected once, and roughly 3.9% sits in the top ten. The specimen sequenced was peripheral blood. These receptors originate from a man aged 55 to 70 with COVID-19, enrolled during active disease.

The chain couples TRBV27 to TRBJ2-7, with 8 nucleotides matching TRBD2. Trimming at V came to 6 bases and at J to 0 bases, leaving 10 bases not matched to a gene. The CDR3 sequence is 16 residues long. Germline V gene data show CDR1 as MNHEY and CDR2 as SMNVEV (reference sequence). CDR3 protein: CASRGTGGPLSYEQYF. CDR3 DNA: TGTGCCAGCAGGGGAACGGGAGGGCCCCTCTCCTACGAGCAGTACTTC.

The genes are TRBV7-3 and TRBJ2-2, with D hard to call. V lost 3 bases to trimming and J lost 0 bases, with 8 bases between them. This CDR3 region has 15 residues. Germline lookup yields CDR1 SGHTA and CDR2 FQGTGA. CDR3 loop: CASSLSPANTGELFF. The CDR3, as DNA: TGTGCCAGCAGCTTGTCCCCGGCGAACACCGGGGAGCTGTTTTTT. Supplemented by reference TRBV7-3 and TRBJ2-2, the full variable domain reads GAGVSQTPSNKVTEKGKYVELRCDPISGHTALYWYRQSLGQGPEFLIYFQGTGAADDSGLPNDRFFAVRPEGSVSTLKIQRTERGDSAVYLCASSLSPANTGELFFGEGSRLTVL.

The chain combines TRBV28 with TRBJ2-2; no reliable D call. The CDR3 loop spans 14 amino acids. Germline V gene lookup returns CDR1 MDHEN and CDR2 SYDVKM. V was shortened by 6 bases and J by 1 base, with 9 bases between the two germline ends. The CDR3 DNA is TGTGCCAGCAGCCTATATCTGAACACCGGGGAGCTGTTTTTT. Translating it yields CASSLYLNTGELFF.

The chain couples TRBV19 to TRBJ1-5; no firm D call. Germline V CDR1 and CDR2: LNHDA, SQIVND (reference sequence). V was pared by 3 bases and J by 3 bases, with 9 bases between. The CDR3 spans 14 residues. This chain's CDR3 is CASSISRFNQPQHF. The CDR3, as DNA: TGTGCCAGTAGTATCTCTCGGTTCAATCAGCCCCAGCATTTT.

The chain carries TRBV27 and TRBJ1-1; D unresolved. V lost 4 bases to trimming and J lost 1 base, with 10 bases between them. Germline loops: CDR1 MNHEY, CDR2 SMNVEV (reference sequence). The CDR3 is made up of 14 amino acids. The chain's CDR3 is CASSSPRWNTEAFF. Here the CDR3 DNA reads TGTGCCAGCAGTTCCCCCCGGTGGAACACTGAAGCTTTCTTT.

The rearrangement joins TRBV9 to TRBJ1-4; the D gene is possibly TRBD1 (6 bases). Germline loops: CDR1 SGDLS, CDR2 YYNGEE. V was clipped by 2 bases and J by 8 bases, with 16 bases between them. This CDR3 has 15 residues. CDR3 sequence (DNA): TGTGCCAGCAGCGTTAACGAGGGGGTTGGGGAAAAACTGTTTTTT. It is translated as CASSVNEGVGEKLFF.

The chain recombines TRBV2 with TRBJ1-2; 10 positions agree with TRBD1. Per germline, CDR1 SNHLY and CDR2 FYNNEI. This CDR3 region has 13 residues. The trim removed 3 bases at V and 8 bases at J, leaving 3 bases unmatched. As DNA, the CDR3 is TGTGCCAGCAGTGACGGGACAGGGGACGGCTACACCTTC. It yields the protein CASSDGTGDGYTF.

The chain carries TRBV7-2 and TRBJ2-6; no reliable D call. The V gene lost 5 bases and the J gene lost 0 bases, with 8 bases spanning the gap. CDR1 and CDR2 from the germline V gene are SGHTA and FQGNSA. This CDR3 contains 15 residues. The CDR3 loop is CASSPLSSGANVLTF. The CDR3 bases are TGTGCCAGCAGCCCTTTATCCTCTGGGGCCAACGTCCTGACTTTC.

The rearrangement uses TRBV5-6 and TRBJ1-6; 10 bases agree with TRBD1. There are 15 residues in the CDR3. V shed 1 base, J shed 10 bases, and the junction held 5 bases outside the gene matches. The V gene's germline CDR1 is SGHDT and CDR2 YYEEEE. CDR3 sequence (DNA): TGTGCCAGCAGCTTGCGGACAGGGGGGCTATCACCCCTCCACTTT. This gives the protein CASSLRTGGLSPLHF.

The chain carries TRBV19 and TRBJ1-6, with TRBD1 as a possible D gene (5 bases). The CDR3 length is 13 residues. Trimming removed 7 bases from V and 7 bases from J, with 11 bases in between. Per the germline V gene, CDR1 is LNHDA and CDR2 is SQIVND (reference sequence). The CDR3 sequence: CASKSGRNSPLHF. The CDR3 nucleotides are TGTGCCAGTAAGTCAGGGCGAAATTCACCCCTCCACTTT.

The chain joins TRBV3-1 (or the pseudogene TRBV3-2) to TRBJ2-2; possible D gene TRBD1, 6 bases. Per the germline V gene, CDR1 is LGHDT and CDR2 is YNNKEL (reference sequence). Trimming shortened V by 1 base and J by 6 bases, and 6 bases separated the two germline ends. The CDR3 runs to 13 residues. In DNA, the CDR3 is TGTGCCAGCAGCCAAGGACAGGCCGGGGAGCTGTTTTTT. Translation gives CASSQGQAGELFF.

The genes are TRBV5-4 and TRBJ1-2; the D gene is possibly TRBD1 (6 bases). Per germline, CDR1 SGHNT and CDR2 YYREEE (reference sequence). The CDR3 contains 14 residues. The V gene lost 3 bases and the J gene lost 7 bases, with 16 bases spanning the gap. DNA of the CDR3: TGTGCCAGCAGCTCGGAGGGGGGGATGGGTGGCTACACCTTC. Translating gives CASSSEGGMGGYTF.

This sequence joins TRBV5-1 and TRBJ2-2, with a tentative D call TRBD1 (6 bases). Between the trimmed V and J ends, which lost 3 bases and 6 bases, there was a span of 18 bases. The CDR3 spans 16 residues. Per germline, CDR1 SGHRS and CDR2 YFSETQ. CDR3 amino acids: CASSSASVRGPGELFF. CDR3 DNA sequence: TGCGCCAGCAGCTCGGCCTCTGTCAGGGGACCCGGGGAGCTGTTTTTT. Full variable domain (rest looked up from reference TRBV5-1 and TRBJ2-2): KAGVTQTPRYLIKTRGQQVTLSCSPISGHRSVSWYQQTPGQGLQFLFEYFSETQRNKGNFPGRFSGRQFSNSRSEMNVSTLELGDSALYLCASSSASVRGPGELFFGEGSRLTVL.

The chain links TRBV19 to TRBJ1-2, with D maybe TRBD1 (5 bases). CDR3 length: 14 amino acids. The germline gives CDR1 LNHDA, CDR2 SQIVND (reference sequence). V shed 5 bases and J shed 2 bases, with 12 bases lying between them. This CDR3 reads CASSSQGNNYGYTF. Written as DNA, the CDR3 is TGTGCCAGTAGTTCCCAGGGTAACAACTATGGCTACACCTTC.

The chain employs TRBV10-2 and TRBJ2-3; 7 nucleotides match TRBD1. The CDR3 loop spans 15 amino acids. V was clipped by 6 bases and J by 5 bases; unmatched bases: 11. Germline V CDR1 and CDR2: WSHSY, SAAADI. In nucleotides, the CDR3 is TGCGCCAGCAGGCACTTAAGGGGGCTGGGAGATACGCAGTATTTT. It translates to CASRHLRGLGDTQYF.

This chain connects TRBV6-2 or TRBV6-3 to TRBJ2-7; no definite D call. Deletions cut 0 bases from V and 6 bases from J, with 15 bases between. The length of the CDR3 is 15 residues. Germline CDR1 and CDR2: MNHEY and SVGEGT. CDR3 region: CASSYSMGHPGEQYF. The CDR3 DNA reads TGTGCCAGCAGTTACTCGATGGGCCACCCCGGCGAGCAGTACTTC.

The chain's CDR3 is CASSLGTGFNYGYTF. Here the CDR3 DNA reads TGCGCCAGCAGCTTGGGTACAGGTTTTAACTATGGCTACACCTTC. The chain links TRBV5-1 to TRBJ1-2, with D possibly TRBD1 on 5 matching bases. This CDR3 comprises 15 residues. Trimming shortened V by 0 bases and J by 1 base, and 10 bases separated the two germline ends. The germline V gene has CDR1 SGHRS and CDR2 YFSETQ.

This CDR3 is CASSPAAGESNQPQHF. As DNA, the CDR3 is TGTGCCAGCTCACCGGCCGCAGGGGAGAGCAATCAGCCCCAGCATTTT. The chain couples TRBV18 to TRBJ1-5; D may be TRBD1 (6 bases). CDR1 is KGHSH and CDR2 is LQKENI in the germline V gene. The V end lost 3 bases, the J end lost 1 base, and 13 bases lay between the germline ends. The CDR3 length is 16 residues.

The V gene is TRBV7-2, the J gene TRBJ2-1; 12 bases match TRBD2. V was pared by 5 bases and J by 6 bases, with 11 bases of the junction left unmatched. Germline CDR1 SGHTA, CDR2 FQGNSA. This CDR3 contains 17 residues. CDR3 amino acids: CASSRQTGTSGLNEQFF. The CDR3 coding sequence is TGTGCCAGCAGCCGCCAAACCGGGACTAGCGGGCTCAATGAGCAGTTCTTC.

This clone was detected only a few times. The chain carries TRBV2 and TRBJ1-6, with D perhaps matching TRBD1 (6 bases). Germline V gene sequence: CDR1 SNHLY, CDR2 FYNNEI. This CDR3 is 15 amino acids long. The V gene lost 6 bases and the J gene lost 9 bases, with 18 bases spanning the gap. In nucleotides, the CDR3 is TGTGCCAGCAGCCTCCTGGGGGCATCGGGTTCACCCCTCCACTTT. Protein: CASSLLGASGSPLHF.

This CDR3 is CASTKRASGGYEQFF. The DNA for the CDR3 is TGTGCCAGCACCAAAAGGGCTAGCGGGGGTTATGAGCAGTTCTTC. The chain combines TRBV27 with TRBJ2-1; 10 bases agree with TRBD2. Germline values: CDR1 MNHEY, CDR2 SMNVEV (reference sequence). V shed 7 bases, J shed 8 bases, and the junction held 11 bases outside the gene matches. The CDR3 length is 15 residues.